The rows below give T cell receptor beta chains drawn from one sample of a study of blood T cell repertoires in COVID-19. Assay used: immunoSEQ multiplex PCR; TCRdb lists only in-frame clones, some missing. The sample shows about 190,000 clones, about 85% of them seen only once. The sequenced sample consisted of peripheral blood. The source is a man in his thirties or forties with acute or convalescent COVID-19. The conserved cysteine and the conserved F or W are not part of the CDR3 here. Not all rows give a size; the values are once, few, many and, for expanded clones, a class.

size: -; J: TRBJ2-3; V: TRBV6-4; CDR3: ASRLQGGTDTQY
size: -; J: TRBJ2-1; V: TRBV30; CDR3: AWSDGTSGYNEQF
size: -; J: TRBJ2-7; V: TRBV25-1; CDR3: ASSARDSLNYEQY
size: -; J: TRBJ2-5; V: TRBV27; CDR3: ASLARTSGGGETQY
size: -; J: TRBJ2-1; V: TRBV14; CDR3: ASSQGLLKGQEQF
size: -; J: TRBJ1-5; V: TRBV12-1; CDR3: ASYCSDRNQPQH
size: once; J: TRBJ2-7; V: TRBV20-1; CDR3: SASAGASYEQY
size: -; J: TRBJ2-1; V: TRBV5-5; CDR3: ASSPRLAGVNEQF
size: -; J: TRBJ1-2; V: TRBV5-1; CDR3: ASSSNRPLADGYT
size: -; J: TRBJ2-1; V: TRBV7-3; CDR3: ASSLTSLAGELVGYNEQF
size: -; J: TRBJ1-2; V: TRBV7-8; CDR3: ASSLNPQGDGGYT
size: -; J: TRBJ2-3; V: TRBV7-9; CDR3: ASSKRTSGATDTQY
size: -; J: TRBJ1-2; V: TRBV9; CDR3: ASSVRDRAGYT
size: -; J: TRBJ1-3; V: TRBV4-1; CDR3: ASSQGLGTSVANTIY
size: -; J: TRBJ1-5; V: TRBV15; CDR3: ATPGDSNQPQH
size: -; J: TRBJ2-7; V: TRBV6-5; CDR3: AISAGDSSYEQY
size: -; J: TRBJ1-2; V: TRBV6-1; CDR3: ASSEKGRQGKGYT
size: once; J: TRBJ2-1; V: TRBV10-1; CDR3: ASSGQGGLGEQF
size: few; J: TRBJ2-3; V: TRBV6-5; CDR3: ASRETGFDGDTQY
size: -; J: TRBJ2-3; V: TRBV6-1; CDR3: ASSEWDRVTDTQY
size: -; J: TRBJ1-4; V: TRBV28; CDR3: ASSFSGEKLF
size: -; J: TRBJ1-3; V: TRBV28; CDR3: ASKSGGSGNTIY
size: -; J: TRBJ1-1; V: TRBV6-4; CDR3: ASSDSKGQQRTNTEAF
size: -; J: TRBJ2-1; V: TRBV6-5; CDR3: ASGTLAGGKNEQF
size: -; J: TRBJ1-5; V: TRBV19; CDR3: ASSHSPRGLIGSAGEKPQH
size: -; J: TRBJ1-5; V: TRBV27; CDR3: ASRPRHANQPQH
size: -; J: TRBJ1-3; V: TRBV5-4; CDR3: ASSFEGNTIY
size: -; J: TRBJ1-1; V: TRBV5-4; CDR3: ASTPGGTEAF
size: -; J: TRBJ1-3; V: TRBV6-5; CDR3: ASSELTGNTIY
size: -; J: TRBJ2-3; V: TRBV5-1; CDR3: ASSTDYVTDTQY
size: few; J: TRBJ2-7; V: TRBV5-1; CDR3: ASSLVVGSSYEQY
size: -; J: TRBJ1-5; V: TRBV2; CDR3: ASSLSGTGNNQPQH
size: -; J: TRBJ2-1; V: TRBV11-2; CDR3: ASSTSNRNEQF
size: few; J: TRBJ2-7; V: TRBV10-3; CDR3: ATGTSLYEQY
size: once; J: TRBJ2-2; V: TRBV9; CDR3: ASGETRNTGELF
size: -; J: TRBJ1-2; V: TRBV6-4; CDR3: ASSDGTGGIQGYT
size: few; J: TRBJ2-7; V: TRBV7-8; CDR3: ASSPRTPRGSYEQY
size: -; J: TRBJ1-2; V: TRBV28; CDR3: ASSVTGTGVDGYT
size: -; J: TRBJ2-2; V: TRBV18; CDR3: ASSPPGLAGAATGELF
size: -; J: TRBJ2-7; V: TRBV11-2; CDR3: ASSLVERGSYEQY
size: -; J: TRBJ1-2; V: TRBV19; CDR3: ASSITGTANYGYT
size: -; J: TRBJ1-1; V: TRBV27; CDR3: ASSFFGGVTEAF
size: -; J: TRBJ2-1; V: TRBV5-1; CDR3: ASSPVAGDFYNEQF
size: once; J: TRBJ2-1; V: TRBV7-3; CDR3: ASSLGSGRVTYNEQF
size: -; J: TRBJ2-2; V: TRBV5-1; CDR3: ASKGSGRGTGELF
size: once; J: TRBJ1-5; V: TRBV19; CDR3: ASTEGAVAQPQH
size: once; J: TRBJ2-3; V: TRBV11-2; CDR3: ASSLTLAGPTDTQY
size: -; J: TRBJ2-1; V: TRBV27; CDR3: ATSRRNEQF
size: -; J: TRBJ1-3; V: TRBV19; CDR3: ASSFRGINTIY
size: -; J: TRBJ1-2; V: TRBV4-1; CDR3: ASSQDSGGRDYGYT
size: -; J: TRBJ1-6; V: TRBV28; CDR3: ASSSRHYLH
size: -; J: TRBJ2-2; V: TRBV7-9; CDR3: ASSYDRPGELF
size: -; J: TRBJ1-2; V: TRBV18; CDR3: ASSPSQGDYGYT
size: -; J: TRBJ2-1; V: TRBV4-1; CDR3: ASSQLAGGLVEQF
size: few; J: TRBJ2-2; V: TRBV24-1; CDR3: ATSDKGSGWTGELF